The 21 T cell receptor beta chains reported below all come from one sample, sequenced in a study of shared clonotypes between healthy human individuals. Clones were sequenced by immunoSEQ multiplex PCR, and TCRdb holds only the in-frame ones, with some missing. The repertoire has about 2,500,000 clones, roughly nine tenths of them found once; the top ten carry 0.14%. The sequenced material came from naive CD4+ T cells sorted from blood. Subset noted: CD45RA+ positively selected. These receptors were obtained from a man aged 18 to 30 in good health.

Here the CDR3 reads CASSQDLGSGNTIYF. CDR3 DNA sequence: TGCGCCAGCAGCCAAGATCTCGGGTCTGGAAACACCATATATTTT. The gene calls are TRBV4-3 and TRBJ1-3; D unclear. From germline, CDR1 is LGHNA and CDR2 YSLEER. Trimming left V 0 bases short and J 1 base short, with 7 bases between. The CDR3 length is 15 residues.

The chain employs TRBV10-1 and TRBJ2-2; 10 bases are a match to TRBD1. This CDR3 has 17 amino acids. V lost 6 bases, J lost 1 base, and 8 bases stayed unmatched. Looked up from germline, CDR1 is WNHNN and CDR2 is SYGVQD (reference sequence). As DNA, the CDR3 is TGCGCCAGCAGCTCGGGACAGGGGCTCATGAACACCGGGGAGCTGTTTTTT. It encodes CASSSGQGLMNTGELFF.

This chain joins TRBV11-3 and TRBJ1-5; TRBD1 aligns across 7 bases. V gave up 3 bases and J gave up 5 bases; unmatched junction bases: 4. CDR1 SGHNT and CDR2 YENEEA come from the germline V gene. This CDR3 contains 14 residues. The CDR3, as DNA: TGTGCCAGCAGCTTCGACAGGGTACATCAGCCCCAGCATTTT. It translates to CASSFDRVHQPQHF.

V gene TRBV18 combines with J gene TRBJ1-3, with D unresolved. CDR1 and CDR2 (germline): KGHSH, LQKENI. V lost 6 bases to trimming and J lost 0 bases, with 9 bases between them. The CDR3 consists of 14 residues. Here the CDR3 DNA reads TGTGCCAGCTCTCCTAAGGTCTCTGGAAACACCATATATTTT. Encoded protein: CASSPKVSGNTIYF.

This chain links TRBV28 with TRBJ2-1; TRBD2 aligns across 11 bases. The CDR3 totals 16 residues. Losses at the gene ends were 6 bases for V and 5 bases for J; bases not matched to a gene: 9. CDR1 is MDHEN, CDR2 SYDVKM, per germline. CDR3 bases: TGTGCCAGCAGCTCCCCTCCGACTAGCGGGGACAATGAGCAGTTCTTC. Translating it yields CASSSPPTSGDNEQFF.

This chain joins TRBV6-5 and TRBJ1-2; 7 positions match TRBD1. V was pared by 6 bases and J by 6 bases, with 13 bases of the junction left unmatched. Germline assignment: CDR1 MNHEY and CDR2 SVGAGI. The CDR3 sequence is 15 residues long. CDR3 region: CASSPTTGMTDGYTF. As DNA, the CDR3 is TGTGCCAGCAGCCCCACGACAGGGATGACGGATGGCTACACCTTC.

This clone was recorded once. The chain joins TRBV23-1 to TRBJ1-6; D gene ambiguous. TRBV23-1 carries the ORF label, with uncertain function. Trimming removed 3 bases from V and 1 base from J, with 13 bases in between. The CDR3 spans 17 residues. The CDR3 sequence: CASSHHGIRSYNSPLHF. The DNA of the CDR3 is TGCGCCAGCAGTCACCACGGGATCAGATCCTATAATTCACCCCTCCACTTT.

This clone was found once. This chain joins TRBV11-2 and TRBJ2-6, with a tentative D call TRBD1 (5 bases). The V end lost 7 bases, the J end lost 2 bases, and 12 bases lay between the germline ends. Germline CDR1 reads SGHAT; CDR2 reads FQNNGV. The CDR3 is 15 residues long. For the CDR3, the DNA is TGTGCCAGCACCCCCTGGGGCCCTGGGGCCAACGTCCTGACTTTC. It yields the protein CASTPWGPGANVLTF.

V is TRBV19 and J is TRBJ1-2; perhaps TRBD1 as D (5 bases). V lost 7 bases to trimming and J lost 8 bases, with 23 bases between them. CDR3 length equals 15 residues. Per the germline V gene, CDR1 is LNHDA and CDR2 is SQIVND (reference sequence). The CDR3, as DNA: TGTGCCAGTATCCCAAAAAGAGGGGCAAGTGGAGGCTACACCTTC. Translation gives CASIPKRGASGGYTF.

The chain employs TRBV12-5 and TRBJ2-5, with TRBD2 matching over 12 bases. V gave up 6 bases and J gave up 3 bases; unmatched junction bases: 5. The CDR3 runs to 15 residues. The V gene's germline CDR1 is LGHNT and CDR2 FRNRAP. The CDR3 loop is CASGPPSGREETQYF. CDR3 DNA sequence: TGTGCTAGTGGCCCTCCTAGCGGGAGGGAAGAGACCCAGTACTTC.

The rearrangement links TRBV9 to TRBJ1-1; D gene ambiguous. The CDR3 has 13 residues. V was pared by 3 bases and J by 6 bases, with 12 bases between. Germline-derived CDR1 and CDR2 are SGDLS and YYNGEE. CDR3 amino acids: CASSETPGAEAFF. In DNA form, the CDR3 reads TGTGCCAGCAGCGAGACACCTGGGGCTGAAGCTTTCTTT. Full variable domain (missing parts from reference TRBV9 and TRBJ1-1): DSGVTQTPKHLITATGQRVTLRCSPRSGDLSVYWYQQSLDQGLQFLIQYYNGEERAKGNILERFSAQQFPDLHSELNLSSLELGDSALYFCASSETPGAEAFFGQGTRLTVV.

The V call is TRBV23-1, the J call TRBJ2-7, with unresolved D. TRBV23-1 is an ORF; its function is uncertain. The CDR3 is 12 amino acids. V lost 3 bases to trimming and J lost 12 bases, with 15 bases between them. CDR3 sequence: CASSHPNERRYF. The CDR3 DNA follows: TGCGCCAGCAGTCATCCCAACGAGCGTCGGTACTTC.

This sequence joins TRBV19 and TRBJ2-3, with D tentatively TRBD2 (6 bases). The CDR3 totals 15 residues. The V and J ends lost 5 bases and 2 bases respectively, with 14 bases between them. Per germline, CDR1 LNHDA and CDR2 SQIVND (reference sequence). The CDR3 here is CASSGSGLYTDTQYF. The CDR3 DNA is TGTGCCAGTAGTGGGAGCGGACTATACACAGATACGCAGTATTTT.

The chain links TRBV28 to TRBJ2-5; D is perhaps TRBD2 (7 bases). The CDR3 runs 14 residues. V dropped 4 bases and J dropped 5 bases, with 14 bases sitting between them. The germline gives CDR1 MDHEN, CDR2 SYDVKM. The CDR3 DNA reads as TGTGCCAGCAGTTATGGGGGGGGCGGTGAGACCCAGTACTTC. Translating gives CASSYGGGGETQYF.

Concerning this clone: One junction end disagrees with the germline gene, perhaps due to a read error. The chain combines TRBV18 with TRBJ2-7, with TRBD1 matching 8 bases. CDR1 and CDR2 from the germline V gene are KGHSH and LQKENI. The CDR3 loop spans 13 amino acids. As DNA, the CDR3 is TGTGCCAGCTCACCAGGACAGGGCTACGAGCAGCACTTC. This codes for CASSPGQGYEQHF.

The rearrangement links TRBV29-1 to TRBJ2-1; D not certain. V was cut by 4 bases and J by 6 bases, with 7 bases left in between. The CDR3 contains 11 residues. CDR1 and CDR2 (germline): SQVTM, ANQGSEA. The CDR3 sequence: CSVGVSNEQFF. The CDR3 DNA is TGCAGCGTTGGAGTTAGCAATGAGCAGTTCTTC.

The chain carries TRBV6-6 and TRBJ2-6; D remains unclear. Germline lookup yields CDR1 MNHNY and CDR2 SVGAGI (reference sequence). The CDR3 length is 15 residues. V dropped 0 bases and J dropped 0 bases, with 3 bases sitting between them. CDR3 in amino acids: CASSYSDSGANVLTF. The CDR3 bases are TGTGCCAGCAGTTACTCAGACTCTGGGGCCAACGTCCTGACTTTC.

This chain connects TRBV5-6 to TRBJ2-2; D call uncertain. The CDR3 spans 14 residues. Trimming took off 3 bases at V and 2 bases at J, with 8 bases between the two ends. Germline lookup yields CDR1 SGHDT and CDR2 YYEEEE. For the CDR3, the DNA is TGTGCCAGCAGCTCGAAGCCAAACACCGGGGAGCTGTTTTTT. Its protein is CASSSKPNTGELFF.

V usage is TRBV6-1 and J usage is TRBJ1-2, with D unclear. Trimming left V 2 bases short and J 1 base short, with 11 bases between. The length of the CDR3 is 15 residues. Germline-derived CDR1 and CDR2 are MNHNS and SASEGT. The CDR3: CASSELHRLNYGYTF. The CDR3 DNA reads TGTGCCAGCAGTGAACTACACAGACTTAACTATGGCTACACCTTC.

The J gene is TRBJ2-3, the V gene TRBV5-1, with 11 bases lining up with TRBD1. The germline gives CDR1 SGHRS, CDR2 YFSETQ. This CDR3 is built from 17 residues. V was pared by 4 bases and J by 3 bases, with 10 bases of the junction left unmatched. The CDR3: CASSTGTGGPATDTQYF. In nucleotides, the CDR3 is TGCGCCAGCAGCACTGGGACAGGGGGACCGGCGACAGATACGCAGTATTTT.

The V gene is TRBV7-8, the J gene TRBJ2-1; TRBD2 might be the D (5 bases). Germline V gene sequence: CDR1 SGHVS, CDR2 FQNEAQ. The V end lost 6 bases, the J end lost 3 bases, and 18 bases lay between the germline ends. The CDR3 has 16 residues. The CDR3 loop is CASSPLLGPNYNEQFF. The CDR3 DNA reads as TGTGCCAGCAGTCCGCTACTAGGCCCGAACTACAATGAGCAGTTCTTC.